This section outlines one T cell receptor (beta chain) sequence together with its context. The data were obtained in a study of blood T cell repertoires in COVID-19. Across the whole study: Italy, Spain and the United States were the sources of the convalescent and acute COVID-19 samples. T cells, B-cell-depleted T cells, or PBMCs provided the cDNA or gDNA that served as material.

The Seattle patients joined while their infection was active and were tracked longitudinally afterward. Germline assignment: CDR1 WSHSY and CDR2 SAAADI. The CDR3 has 14 amino acids. Trimming took 5 bases from V and 9 from J; bases not matched to a gene: 10. Original processing methods: For nucleated cells, counts were estimated from reference gene primer amplification. Data came from immunoSEQ multiplex PCR; TCRdb stores just in-frame clones and leaves some out. That table gives V, J and clone size, and the DNA gave D and trimming. Of about 280,000 clones in the sample, about 90% were seen once. The sample taken for sequencing was peripheral blood. This TCR was recovered from a woman in her twenties or thirties with COVID-19, enrolled during active disease. The V call is TRBV10-2, the J call TRBJ1-2, with TRBD1 matching over 9 bases. CDR3 nucleotide sequence: TGCGCCAGCAGTCCGGGACAGGGTAACGGGCGCTACACCTTC. It translates to CASSPGQGNGRYTF.